The clone carrying this TCR beta chain was seen once. Its antigen is currently unknown. PCR was performed using 60 Vbeta and 13 Jbeta primers. Here immunoSEQ multiplex PCR was the method, and the copy in TCRdb shows in-frame clones only, minus some. Of some 200,000 clones listed, over 65% are singletons. This CDR3 is 15 amino acids long. CDR1 and CDR2 from the germline V gene are SGHAT and FQNNGV. Trimming removed 0 bases at V and 3 bases at J, with 12 bases between. When sampled, the donors appeared nominally healthy, though they likely had unrecorded immune exposures. This specimen belongs to a study of cytomegalovirus exposure and HLA in healthy donors. General observations from the study: Many donors carried some public TCRs, although rarity characterized most TCR sequences. V- and J-gene trimming in TCR beta was tied to a missense DCLRE1C variant by an analysis performed later. From TCR beta sequences, most subjects' HLA-A and HLA-B alleles were reportedly predicted accurately.

The sequencing sample was made of PBMCs. The chain couples TRBV11-2 to TRBJ2-7; tentative D call: TRBD2 (5 bases). The sequence was collected from a woman aged 30 to 39 in good health and CMV-seronegative. As DNA, the CDR3 is TGTGCCAGCAGCTTAGATCCCCCCCGGGACTACGAGCAGTACTTC. Protein: CASSLDPPRDYEQYF.